Listed below are T cell receptor beta chains from one sample, sequenced in a study of cytomegalovirus exposure and HLA in healthy donors. Using immunoSEQ multiplex PCR, the repertoire was profiled, and TCRdb retains in-frame clones only, with some absent. The table lists about 75,000 clones, 70% to 90% of them singletons. The specimen was PBMCs. All receptors derive from a man aged 25 to 40 in good health and CMV-seronegative. CDR3s include the opening cysteine and the closing phenylalanine or tryptophan. The D gene is left open where the match is weak. Clone size appears in some rows only: once, few, many, or a class for an expanded clone.

>TRBD2|TRBJ2-4|20|TRBV27|.
TGTGCCAGCAGTTCCCTCCGAGCGGGAGAGCCGTCCGGATACAAAAACATTCAGTACTTC
CASSSLRAGEPSGYKNIQYF
>TRBD2|TRBJ2-5|14|TRBV6-5|.
TGTGCCAGCAGGGGACTAGCGGGCCAAGAGACCCAGTACTTC
CASRGLAGQETQYF
>TRBD1|TRBJ2-2|17|TRBV9|.
TGTGCCAGCAGCCTTGCCCTCAGGGGGCCGAACACCGGGGAGCTGTTTTTT
CASSLALRGPNTGELFF
>.|TRBJ1-5|13|TRBV27|.
TGTGCCAGCAGTTTCGGGGGGAATCAGCCCCAGCATTTT
CASSFGGNQPQHF
>.|TRBJ2-2|16|TRBV6-5|.
TGTGCCAGCAGTTACTCCACCCAGGGGGGAAGCGGGGAGCTGTTTTTT
CASSYSTQGGSGELFF
>TRBD2|TRBJ2-3|14|TRBV27|.
TGTGCCACCCTTCGTGCGGGAGGGACAGATACGCAGTATTTT
CATLRAGGTDTQYF
>TRBD2|TRBJ2-1|16|TRBV9|.
TGTGCCAGCAGCGTAGCAGGGACTAGCTCCTACAATGAGCAGTTCTTC
CASSVAGTSSYNEQFF
>.|TRBJ1-1|13|TRBV9|.
TGTGCCAGCAGCCCATCCCCGAACACTGAAGCTTTCTTT
CASSPSPNTEAFF
>.|TRBJ2-3|13|TRBV27|.
TGTGCCAGCAGTTTCCAGGGAACAGATACGCAGTATTTT
CASSFQGTDTQYF
>.|TRBJ1-4|15|TRBV6-5|many
TGTGCCAGCAGTTACAGAAGAGCAACTAATGAAAAACTGTTTTTT
CASSYRRATNEKLFF
>.|TRBJ2-1|11|TRBV18|.
TGTGCCAGCTCACCCATCGAGGAGCAGTTCTTC
CASSPIEEQFF
>.|TRBJ1-5|16|TRBV4-2|.
TGTGCCAGCAGCCAAGATGGAAGGGGTGGAGATCAGCCCCAGCATTTT
CASSQDGRGGDQPQHF
>TRBD1|TRBJ1-5|15|TRBV7-9|.
TGTGCCAGCAGCTTAAGCGCAGGGGGGAATCAGCCCCAGCATTTT
CASSLSAGGNQPQHF
>.|TRBJ1-5|15|TRBV19|.
TGTGCCAGTAGTGCGCCCGACAGGCGAAATCAGCCCCAGCATTTT
CASSAPDRRNQPQHF
>.|TRBJ2-1|16|TRBV4-2|few
TGTGCCAGCAGCCAAGAGATTCTAGGGGGCTACAATGAGCAGTTCTTC
CASSQEILGGYNEQFF
>TRBD2|TRBJ2-3|16|TRBV5-1|.
TGCGCCAGCAGCGGTGGGACTAGCGGGGGGGCAAATACGCAGTATTTT
CASSGGTSGGANTQYF
>TRBD2|TRBJ2-3|18|TRBV2|.
TGTGCCAGCAGTGCCACTAGCGGGGGGGGAGTAATCACAGATACGCAGTATTTT
CASSATSGGGVITDTQYF
>.|TRBJ1-2|16|TRBV9|.
TGTGCCAGCAGCGTAGGGACAGCTTTAATTCTCTATGGCTACACCTTC
CASSVGTALILYGYTF
>.|TRBJ1-1|13|TRBV2|.
TGTGCCAGCAGTGCATCAGGGAACACTGAAGCTTTCTTT
CASSASGNTEAFF
>TRBD2|TRBJ2-5|14|TRBV29-1|.
TGCAGCGCCACCGCCGCGGGGGGAGGAGAGACCCAGTACTTC
CSATAAGGGETQYF
>.|TRBJ2-3|15|TRBV11-2|.
TGTGCCAGCAGCCCAATTGCTAGCTCCACAGATACGCAGTATTTT
CASSPIASSTDTQYF
>.|TRBJ2-1|15|TRBV5-1|.
TGCGCCAGCAGCCCCGGGGGTAGCGGAGAGAATGAGCAGTTCTTC
CASSPGGSGENEQFF
>TRBD1|TRBJ1-4|14|TRBV5-1|.
TGCGCCAGCAGCTCCGACAGGGGCGGTGAAAAACTGTTTTTT
CASSSDRGGEKLFF
>.|TRBJ2-1|15|TRBV4-1|.
TGCGCCAGCAGCCAAGACGGGAGATCCTACAATGAGCAGTTCTTC
CASSQDGRSYNEQFF
>.|TRBJ2-1|13|TRBV5-6|.
TGTGCCGGGAAGGGGAAGGGTCGGGATGAGCAGTTCTTC
CAGKGKGRDEQFF
>.|TRBJ2-3|16|TRBV7-9|.
TGTGCCAGCAGCTTCCCCCGAGTCATGCCCACAGATACGCAGTATTTT
CASSFPRVMPTDTQYF
>.|TRBJ1-4|14|TRBV19|.
TGTGCCACGGGGGTACAGGCCTCTAATGAAAAACTGTTTTTT
CATGVQASNEKLFF
>.|TRBJ2-5|15|TRBV4-2|once
TGTGCCAGCAGCCAAAGAGAAAACTTCGGAGAGACCCAGTACTTC
CASSQRENFGETQYF